This TCR beta chain was captured in a study of CD8 T cells in ankylosing spondylitis. TCRdb reprocessed the 5' RACE reads via MiXCR and lists one record per CDR3 protein. The repertoire has about 400,000 distinct CDR3 sequences, about 20% of them found once; the top ten carry 10% to 15%. This clonotype was counted between two and nine times. Its antigen is unidentified. This CDR3 is 14 amino acids long. V was pared by 2 bases and J by 2 bases, with 3 bases of the junction left unmatched. CDR1 and CDR2 (germline): SEHNR, FQNEAQ (reference sequence). Study outcomes and limitations: Disease-linked clones had a CD8+ phenotype and relatively low frequency in peripheral blood. Earlier reports found some motif variants in synovial fluid and blood in reactive arthritis. Enrichment of disease-linked clones was reportedly significant in matched ankylosing spondylitis synovial fluid.

This clonotype was obtained from a male donor with ankylosing spondylitis or in good health (not recorded which). The V and J genes are TRBV7-9 and TRBJ2-7; 7 positions agree with TRBD1. The sequenced material came from blood, either unsorted or a sorted T cell fraction (not recorded which). CDR3 residues: CASSLSQGAYEQYF. In nucleotides, the CDR3 is TGTGCCAGCAGCTTATCGCAGGGGGCCTACGAGCAGTACTTC.